Presented here are 2 T cell receptor beta chains from one specimen sequenced in a study of T-cell reconstitution after alpha-beta-depleted transplantation in children. The TCRbeta library incorporated unique molecular identifiers. TCRdb fed the PCR reads into MiXCR, producing one record per CDR3 protein. Among about 540,000 distinct CDR3 sequences listed, about 16% were seen once. The material sequenced was PBMCs from the stem cell graft donor, taken from the stem cell graft. The receptors were gathered from a human donor who donated a stem cell graft to a child with acute lymphoblastic leukemia.

This clonotype was found a few times. V gene TRBV12-3 or TRBV12-4 combines with J gene TRBJ2-1; no definite D call. V was pared by 5 bases and J by 0 bases, with 14 bases between. This CDR3 contains 16 residues. The CDR3 sequence: CASSRLGESSYNEQFF. CDR3 in DNA: TGTGCCAGCAGTAGACTCGGAGAGAGCTCCTACAATGAGCAGTTCTTC.

This chain joins TRBV12-3 or TRBV12-4 and TRBJ2-3, with unresolved D. Trimming pared 7 bases from V and 6 bases from J, leaving 17 bases between. The CDR3 extends over 14 amino acids. The chain's CDR3 is CASNRPRPDDTQYF. In nucleotides, the CDR3 is TGTGCCAGCAATCGACCGCGCCCGGACGATACGCAGTATTTT.